Listed below are T cell receptor beta chains from one sample, sequenced in a study of blood T cell repertoires in COVID-19. Method: immunoSEQ multiplex PCR; TCRdb's copy keeps in-frame clones and lacks some. The table records 250,000 to 300,000 clones, roughly 87% of them present only once. Sequenced material: peripheral blood. These receptor sequences come from a woman aged 45-60 years who had recovered from COVID-19. Both conserved end residues are part of each CDR3. Fields, in order: clone size, J gene, V gene, D gene, CDR3 DNA, CDR3 protein. D genes are given only for firm matches. Clone size is shown for a subset of rows, as once, few, many or a class of expanded clone.

once | TRBJ2-7 | TRBV7-2 | TRBD1 | TGTGCCAGCAGCGATTCCGGGACAGGGTTCGAGCAGTACTTC | CASSDSGTGFEQYF
few | TRBJ1-1 | TRBV6-2/TRBV6-3 | NA | TGTGCCAGCAGTTACTCGGCTGGGAACACTGAAGCTTTCTTT | CASSYSAGNTEAFF
once | TRBJ2-3 | TRBV7-9 | NA | TGTGCCAGCAGCTTACTTGACATCGCAGATACGCAGTATTTT | CASSLLDIADTQYF
NA | TRBJ2-2 | TRBV21-1 | NA | TGTGCCAGCAGCTCGCAGGGTGGGACTGCAGACACCGGGGAGCTGTTTTTT | CASSSQGGTADTGELFF
few | TRBJ1-1 | TRBV2 | NA | TGTGCCAGCAGACTGACGTCCGGGATGGGCACTGAAGCTTTCTTT | CASRLTSGMGTEAFF
few | TRBJ2-1 | TRBV19 | NA | TGTGCCAGTAGTATTGGGCTAAATGAGCAGTTCTTC | CASSIGLNEQFF
NA | TRBJ1-1 | TRBV15 | TRBD1 | TGTGCCACCAGCAGTGGCCTCGGGACAGGGAACACTGAAGCTTTCTTT | CATSSGLGTGNTEAFF
NA | TRBJ2-7 | TRBV6-6 | TRBD1 | TGTGCCAGCAGTGGCCGGGACAGGGGGTCCCACGAGCAGTACTTC | CASSGRDRGSHEQYF
NA | TRBJ1-1 | TRBV23-1 | NA | TGCGCCAGCAGTCAATCCCGACCCGGGGACACTGAAGCTTTCTTT | CASSQSRPGDTEAFF
NA | TRBJ1-2 | TRBV28 | NA | TGTGCCAGCAGTTTATCTTGGACAGAATATGGCTACACCTTC | CASSLSWTEYGYTF
NA | TRBJ1-6 | TRBV5-4 | NA | TGTGCCAGCAGCTTGGGACAGGAAAGCTCTTATAATTCACCCCTCCACTTT | CASSLGQESSYNSPLHF
NA | TRBJ2-5 | TRBV7-9 | NA | TGTGCCAGCAGCTTAGGGCAGATAGAGACCCAGTACTTC | CASSLGQIETQYF
NA | TRBJ1-1 | TRBV7-2 | TRBD1 | TGTGCCAGCAGCTTCGACAGGGGGCCTATTGAAGCTTTCTTT | CASSFDRGPIEAFF
NA | TRBJ2-1 | TRBV30 | TRBD2 | TGTGCCTGGAGTAGGAGAAGCGGGGCTAGCTCCTACAATGAGCAGTTCTTC | CAWSRRSGASSYNEQFF
NA | TRBJ2-2 | TRBV7-6 | NA | TGTGCCAGCAGCTTAGGGTTCGGAGGGCTCGGGGCCGCCGGGGAGCTGTTTTTT | CASSLGFGGLGAAGELFF
few | TRBJ2-1 | TRBV6-2/TRBV6-3 | TRBD2 | TGTGCCAGCAGTCGACTAGCGGGAACCAACAATGAGCAGTTCTTC | CASSRLAGTNNEQFF
NA | TRBJ2-7 | TRBV28 | NA | TGTGCCAGCAGCGAGGCGTGGGAGAGCTCCTACGAGCAGTACTTC | CASSEAWESSYEQYF
NA | TRBJ1-2 | TRBV7-9 | NA | TGTGCCAGCAGCTTATTAGTTGCAGGGGCAGACGGCTACACCTTC | CASSLLVAGADGYTF